The 5 T cell receptor beta chains below come from one sample, sequenced in a study of blood T cell repertoires in COVID-19. TCRdb keeps only in-frame clones here, not all; method: immunoSEQ multiplex PCR. The sample records about 160,000 clones, roughly nine tenths being singletons. Sequenced sample: peripheral blood. The receptors originated from a woman aged 55-70 years with active or convalescent COVID-19.

V and J are TRBV7-9 and TRBJ1-1; 7 bases align to TRBD1. This CDR3 has 14 residues. The J segment lost 6 bases and the V segment lost 8 bases, leaving 12 bases of the junction unmatched. Germline V gene data show CDR1 as SEHNR and CDR2 as FQNEAQ (reference sequence). The CDR3 is CASGINRGGSEAFF. CDR3 DNA: TGTGCCAGCGGGATAAACAGGGGTGGGTCTGAAGCTTTCTTT. The full variable domain, its missing parts supplied by reference TRBV7-9 and TRBJ1-1, is DTGVSQNPRHKITKRGQNVTFRCDPISEHNRLYWYRQTLGQGPEFLTYFQNEAQLEKSRLLSDRFSAERPKGSFSTLEIQRTEQGDSAMYLCASGINRGGSEAFFGQGTRLTVV.

This clone was seen just once. The chain couples TRBV4-3 to TRBJ1-6; a possible D gene is TRBD1 (6 bases). This CDR3 has 16 amino acids. Trimming took 0 bases from V and 9 from J, leaving 15 bases between them. The germline V gene has CDR1 LGHNA and CDR2 YSLEER. CDR3 loop: CASSQDQGQGRSPLHF. The CDR3 nucleotides are TGCGCCAGCAGCCAAGATCAGGGGCAGGGCCGTTCACCCCTCCACTTT.

This chain joins TRBV2 and TRBJ2-5; 9 bases match TRBD2. CDR1 and CDR2 from the germline V gene are SNHLY and FYNNEI. There are 15 residues in the CDR3. J was trimmed by 2 bases and V by 4 bases; bases with no gene match: 5. The CDR3 DNA follows: TGTGCCAGCAGTGGATTGCGGGGGGGACAAGAGACCCAGTACTTC. It translates to CASSGLRGGQETQYF. The full variable domain, completed using reference TRBV2 and TRBJ2-5, is EPEVTQTPSHQVTQMGQEVILRCVPISNHLYFYWYRQILGQKVEFLVSFYNNEISEKSEIFDDQFSVERPDGSNFTLKIRSTKLEDSAMYFCASSGLRGGQETQYFGPGTRLLVL.

The chain carries TRBV2 and TRBJ2-1; D may be TRBD1 (6 bases). Germline V gives CDR1 SNHLY, CDR2 FYNNEI. Between the trimmed V and J ends, which lost 7 bases and 4 bases, there was a span of 17 bases. CDR3 length: 15 amino acids. CDR3 sequence reads: CASMERAGDYNEQFF. For the CDR3, the DNA is TGTGCCAGCATGGAGAGGGCAGGGGATTACAATGAGCAGTTCTTC.

Only one count was recorded for this clone. The rearrangement links TRBV5-4 to TRBJ2-7, with D perhaps matching TRBD2 (7 bases). This CDR3 is built from 14 residues. Germline CDR1 SGHNT, CDR2 YYREEE (reference sequence). The V and J ends lost 1 base and 6 bases respectively, with 14 bases between them. The CDR3 nucleotides read TGTGCCAGCAGCTTGATGGGGGGGCCTGGCGAGCAGTACTTC. The encoded protein is CASSLMGGPGEQYF.